This T cell receptor beta chain was obtained from a study of blood T cell repertoires in COVID-19. Assay: immunoSEQ multiplex PCR; the TCRdb copy retains only in-frame clones and omits some. The data contain 20,000 to 25,000 clones, around nine tenths of them singletons. This clone occurred once. The CDR3 totals 16 residues. V gave up 7 bases and J gave up 4 bases; unmatched junction bases: 13. Per the germline V gene, CDR1 is MDHEN and CDR2 is SYDVKM. The sequenced sample consisted of peripheral blood. The receptor was derived from a human donor with active COVID-19. The donor label of this sample is uncertain. This rearrangement joins TRBV28 to TRBJ2-1, with TRBD1 identical over 7 bases. The CDR3 DNA reads as TGTGCCAGCAATCATGACCCAGGGGGTTGGTACAATGAGCAGTTCTTC. Protein product: CASNHDPGGWYNEQFF.